Shown below are 4 T cell receptor beta chains from a single sample sequenced in a study of cytomegalovirus exposure and HLA in healthy donors (dated by TCRdb to between 2016 and 2019). Receptors were amplified or captured by the immunoSEQ multiplex PCR assay. For the multiplex PCR, a mixture combining 60 forward primers for TCR Vbeta segments and 13 reverse primers for TCR Jbeta segments was used. Here the immuneACCESS table is served through TCRdb, limited to in-frame sequences with V and J called. Missing clones are a known gap in these copies; in checked studies unresolved V genes cover under half, and the rest lacks a known reason. This sample is represented by approximately 160,000 clones; roughly 71% of them were singletons. 7% to 9% of the sample is taken by the ten largest. The sample consisted of PBMCs. These TCRs come from a male donor in good health and CMV-seropositive.

V and J are TRBV18 and TRBJ1-1; D might be TRBD1 (5 bases). V gave up 3 bases and J gave up 4 bases, with 21 bases separating them. In germline, CDR1 is KGHSH, CDR2 LQKENI. CDR3 length equals 17 residues. The CDR3 loop reads CASSPIRVVGGSTEAFF. The CDR3 DNA reads as TGTGCCAGCTCACCGATCAGGGTGGTGGGCGGGAGCACTGAAGCTTTCTTT.

This clone showed up just once. The junction departs from germline at one end; a sequencing error may be responsible. The chain uses TRBV7-9 and TRBJ2-2, with TRBD2 matching 9 bases. The CDR3 is made up of 16 amino acids. Germline V lookup: CDR1 SEHNR, CDR2 FQNEAQ (reference sequence). CDR3 residues: CSSREVAGANTGELFF. The CDR3 DNA reads as TGTTCCAGCAGGGAGGTAGCGGGGGCGAACACCGGGGAGCTGTTTTTT.

This clone was observed once. This chain connects TRBV18 to TRBJ2-7; tentative D call: TRBD1 (6 bases). CDR1 and CDR2 from the germline V gene are KGHSH and LQKENI. This CDR3 contains 14 residues. Trimming shortened V by 3 bases and J by 2 bases, and 11 bases separated the two germline ends. CDR3 DNA sequence: TGTGCCAGCTCACCCTCACAGGGCCCCTACGAGCAGTACTTC. This encodes CASSPSQGPYEQYF.

The V and J genes are TRBV19 and TRBJ1-2; 10 nucleotides match TRBD1. Trimming removed 5 bases from V and 2 bases from J; junction bases left unmatched: 8. The CDR3 has 16 residues. Germline V gene data show CDR1 as LNHDA and CDR2 as SQIVND (reference sequence). CDR3 sequence (DNA): TGTGCCAGTAGTTCCCGGGACAGGGGTGGCAACTATGGCTACACCTTC. Protein product: CASSSRDRGGNYGYTF. Looking up the rest from reference TRBV19 and TRBJ1-2 gives the full variable domain: DGGITQSPKYLFRKEGQNVTLSCEQNLNHDAMYWYRQDPGQGLRLIYYSQIVNDFQKGDIAEGYSVSREKKESFPLTVTSAQKNPTAFYLCASSSRDRGGNYGYTFGSGTRLTVV.